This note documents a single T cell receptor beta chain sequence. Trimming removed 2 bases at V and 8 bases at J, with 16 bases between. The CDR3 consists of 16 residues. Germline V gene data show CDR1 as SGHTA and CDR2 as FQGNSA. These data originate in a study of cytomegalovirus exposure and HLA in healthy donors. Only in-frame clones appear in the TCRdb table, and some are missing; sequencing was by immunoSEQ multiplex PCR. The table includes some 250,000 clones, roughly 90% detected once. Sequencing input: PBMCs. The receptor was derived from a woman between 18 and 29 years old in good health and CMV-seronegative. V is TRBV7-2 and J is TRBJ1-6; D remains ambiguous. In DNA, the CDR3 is TGTGCCAGCAGCTTACCGTATATGGACGGGGATTCACCCCTCCACTTT. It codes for CASSLPYMDGDSPLHF.